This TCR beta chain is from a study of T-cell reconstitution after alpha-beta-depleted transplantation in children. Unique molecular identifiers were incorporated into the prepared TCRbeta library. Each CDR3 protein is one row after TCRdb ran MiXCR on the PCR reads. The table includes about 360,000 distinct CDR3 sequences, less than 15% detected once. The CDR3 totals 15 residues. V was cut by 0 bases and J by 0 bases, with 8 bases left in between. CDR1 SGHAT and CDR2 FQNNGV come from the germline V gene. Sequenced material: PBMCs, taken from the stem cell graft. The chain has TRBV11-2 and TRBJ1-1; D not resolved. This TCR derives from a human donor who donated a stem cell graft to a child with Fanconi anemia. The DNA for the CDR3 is TGTGCCAGCAGCTTAGACAGCTACTTGAACACTGAAGCTTTCTTT. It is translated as CASSLDSYLNTEAFF.